This T cell receptor beta chain was obtained from a study of blood T cell repertoires in COVID-19. Overall study context: Samples taken during acute and convalescent COVID-19 were collected in the United States, Italy and Spain. In each case, the material was cDNA or gDNA derived from T cells, B-cell-depleted T cells, or PBMCs.

Authors' analysis steps: Estimation of nucleated cell counts was performed using reference gene primer amplification. Generated by immunoSEQ multiplex PCR, the TCRdb table keeps only in-frame clones and is missing some. V and J calls and clone size are as listed in that table; D and trimming were resolved from the DNA. The sample has some 270,000 clones, more than 75% seen once. Germline CDR1 and CDR2: SGHRS and YFSETQ. The CDR3 spans 16 residues. The ends lost 0 bases at V and 5 bases at J; junction bases unmatched: 7. This TCR came from a middle-aged man with active or convalescent COVID-19. Sample: peripheral blood. The V call is TRBV5-1, the J call TRBJ2-3; 9 bases match TRBD2. The CDR3 spells CASSLDIAGELDTQYF. For the CDR3, the DNA is TGCGCCAGCAGCTTGGATATAGCGGGAGAATTAGATACGCAGTATTTT.